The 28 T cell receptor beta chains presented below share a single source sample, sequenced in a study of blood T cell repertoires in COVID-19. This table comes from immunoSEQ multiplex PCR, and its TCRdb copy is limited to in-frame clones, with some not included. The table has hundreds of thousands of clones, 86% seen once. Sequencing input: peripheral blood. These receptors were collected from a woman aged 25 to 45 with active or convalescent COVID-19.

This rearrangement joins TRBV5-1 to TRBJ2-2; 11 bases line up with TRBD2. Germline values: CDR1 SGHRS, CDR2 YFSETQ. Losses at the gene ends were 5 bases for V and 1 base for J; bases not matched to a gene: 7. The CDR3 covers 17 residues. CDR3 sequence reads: CASSSALAGGNTGELFF. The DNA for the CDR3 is TGCGCCAGCAGTTCCGCGCTAGCGGGGGGGAACACCGGGGAGCTGTTTTTT. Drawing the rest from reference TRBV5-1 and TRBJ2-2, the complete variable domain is KAGVTQTPRYLIKTRGQQVTLSCSPISGHRSVSWYQQTPGQGLQFLFEYFSETQRNKGNFPGRFSGRQFSNSRSEMNVSTLELGDSALYLCASSSALAGGNTGELFFGEGSRLTVL.

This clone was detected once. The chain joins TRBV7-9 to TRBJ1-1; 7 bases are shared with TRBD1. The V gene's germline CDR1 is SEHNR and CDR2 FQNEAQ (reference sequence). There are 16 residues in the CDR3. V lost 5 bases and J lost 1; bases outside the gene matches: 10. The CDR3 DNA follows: TGTGCCAGCAGCACCTCAGGGGGGACTGCGAACACTGAAGCTTTCTTT. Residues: CASSTSGGTANTEAFF.

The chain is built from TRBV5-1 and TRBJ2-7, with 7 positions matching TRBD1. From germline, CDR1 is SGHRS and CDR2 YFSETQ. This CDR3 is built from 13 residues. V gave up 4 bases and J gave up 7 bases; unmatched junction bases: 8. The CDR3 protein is CASSLTGVREQYF. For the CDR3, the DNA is TGCGCCAGCAGCCTTACAGGGGTAAGGGAGCAGTACTTC.

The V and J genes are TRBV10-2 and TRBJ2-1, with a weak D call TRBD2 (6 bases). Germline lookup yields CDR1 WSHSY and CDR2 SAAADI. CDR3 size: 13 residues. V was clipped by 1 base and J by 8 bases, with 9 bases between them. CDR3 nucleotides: TGCGCCAGCAGTGAGTTAGGAGGGCATGAGCAGTTCTTC. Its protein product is CASSELGGHEQFF.

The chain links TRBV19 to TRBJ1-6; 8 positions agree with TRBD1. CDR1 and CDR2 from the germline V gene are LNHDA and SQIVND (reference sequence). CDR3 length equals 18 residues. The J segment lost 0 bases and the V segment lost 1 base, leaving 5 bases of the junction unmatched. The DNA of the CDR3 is TGTGCCAGTAGTATAGGAAAGGACAGGGACTCCTATAATTCACCCCTCCACTTT. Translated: CASSIGKDRDSYNSPLHF.

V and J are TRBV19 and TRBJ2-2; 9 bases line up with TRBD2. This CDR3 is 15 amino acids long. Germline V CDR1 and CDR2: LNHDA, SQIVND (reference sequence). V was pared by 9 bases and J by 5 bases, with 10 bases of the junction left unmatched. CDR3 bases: TGTGCCAGCCGGATTAGCGGGAGTCCGACCGGGGAGCTGTTTTTT. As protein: CASRISGSPTGELFF.

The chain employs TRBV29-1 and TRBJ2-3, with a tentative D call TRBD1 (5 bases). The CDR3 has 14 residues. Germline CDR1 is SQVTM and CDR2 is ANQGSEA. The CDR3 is CSSDGAESTDTQYF. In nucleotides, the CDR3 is TGCAGTTCTGATGGGGCCGAAAGCACAGATACGCAGTATTTT.

In DNA form, the CDR3 reads TGTGCCAGCAGCTTACCCCTCAACTATGGCTACACCTTC. Translation gives CASSLPLNYGYTF. The chain combines TRBV7-9 with TRBJ1-2; the D is unclear. There are 13 residues in the CDR3. The germline V gene encodes CDR1 SEHNR and CDR2 FQNEAQ (reference sequence). V was trimmed by 2 bases and J by 2 bases, leaving 6 bases between them.

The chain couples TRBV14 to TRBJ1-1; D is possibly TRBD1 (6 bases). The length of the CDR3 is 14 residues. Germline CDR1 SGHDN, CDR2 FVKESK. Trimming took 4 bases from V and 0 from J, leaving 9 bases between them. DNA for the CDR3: TGTGCCAGCAGCCCGGACAGCGTGAACACTGAAGCTTTCTTT. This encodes CASSPDSVNTEAFF.

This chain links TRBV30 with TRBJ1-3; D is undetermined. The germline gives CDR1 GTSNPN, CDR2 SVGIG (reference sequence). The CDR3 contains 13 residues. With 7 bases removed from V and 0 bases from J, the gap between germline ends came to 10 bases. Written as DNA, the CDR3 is TGTGCCTCCACGGAGGGCTCTGGAAACACCATATATTTT. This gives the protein CASTEGSGNTIYF.

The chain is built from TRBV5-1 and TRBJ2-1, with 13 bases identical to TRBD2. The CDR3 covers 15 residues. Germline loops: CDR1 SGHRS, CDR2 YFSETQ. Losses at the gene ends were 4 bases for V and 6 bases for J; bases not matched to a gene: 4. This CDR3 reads CASSPTSGGANEQFF. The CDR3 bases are TGCGCCAGCAGCCCAACTAGCGGGGGGGCCAATGAGCAGTTCTTC. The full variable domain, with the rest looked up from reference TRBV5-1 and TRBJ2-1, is KAGVTQTPRYLIKTRGQQVTLSCSPISGHRSVSWYQQTPGQGLQFLFEYFSETQRNKGNFPGRFSGRQFSNSRSEMNVSTLELGDSALYLCASSPTSGGANEQFFGPGTRLTVL.

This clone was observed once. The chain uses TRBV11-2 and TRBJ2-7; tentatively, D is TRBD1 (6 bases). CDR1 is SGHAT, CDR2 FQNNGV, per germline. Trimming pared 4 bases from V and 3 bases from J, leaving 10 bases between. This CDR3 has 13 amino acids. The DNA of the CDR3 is TGTGCCAGCAGCTCCACAGGGAGCTACGAGCAGTACTTC. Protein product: CASSSTGSYEQYF.

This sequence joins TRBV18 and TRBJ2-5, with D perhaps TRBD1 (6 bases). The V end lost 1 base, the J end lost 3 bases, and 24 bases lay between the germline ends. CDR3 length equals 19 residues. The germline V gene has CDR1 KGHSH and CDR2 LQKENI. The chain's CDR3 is CASSPLPFRQGLQKETQYF. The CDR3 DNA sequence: TGTGCCAGCTCACCACTTCCTTTTAGGCAGGGGTTACAGAAAGAGACCCAGTACTTC.

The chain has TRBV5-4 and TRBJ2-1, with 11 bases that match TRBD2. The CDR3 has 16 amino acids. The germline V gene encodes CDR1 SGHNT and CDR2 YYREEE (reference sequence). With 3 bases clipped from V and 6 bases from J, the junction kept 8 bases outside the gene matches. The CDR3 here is CASSSRLAGLLNEQFF. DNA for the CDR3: TGTGCCAGCAGCTCCCGACTAGCGGGGTTACTCAATGAGCAGTTCTTC.

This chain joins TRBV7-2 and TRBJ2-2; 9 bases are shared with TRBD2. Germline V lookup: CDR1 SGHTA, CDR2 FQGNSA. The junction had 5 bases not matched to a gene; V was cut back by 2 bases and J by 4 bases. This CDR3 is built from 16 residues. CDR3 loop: CASSLMSSGVTGELFF. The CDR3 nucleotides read TGTGCCAGCAGCTTAATGTCTAGCGGGGTCACCGGGGAGCTGTTTTTT.

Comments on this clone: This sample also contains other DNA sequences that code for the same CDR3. Here the CDR3 reads CASSPDRNYGYTF. DNA for the CDR3: TGTGCCAGCAGTCCGGACAGAAACTATGGCTACACCTTC. This chain joins TRBV28 and TRBJ1-2; weak D call: TRBD1 (6 bases). V was trimmed by 5 bases and J by 2 bases, leaving 9 bases between them. The germline V gene encodes CDR1 MDHEN and CDR2 SYDVKM. CDR3 length: 13 amino acids.

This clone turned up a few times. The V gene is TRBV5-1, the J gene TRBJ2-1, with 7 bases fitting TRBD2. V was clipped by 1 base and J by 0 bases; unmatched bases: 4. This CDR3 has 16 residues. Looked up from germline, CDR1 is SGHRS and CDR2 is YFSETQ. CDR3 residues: CASSLPRTSSYNEQFF. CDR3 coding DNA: TGCGCCAGCAGCTTGCCTCGGACTAGCTCCTACAATGAGCAGTTCTTC.

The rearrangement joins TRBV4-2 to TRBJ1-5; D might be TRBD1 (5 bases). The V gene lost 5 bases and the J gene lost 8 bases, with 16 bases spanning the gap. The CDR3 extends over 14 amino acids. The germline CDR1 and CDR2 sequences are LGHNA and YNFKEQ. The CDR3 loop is CASSYQGGMEPQHF. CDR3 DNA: TGTGCCAGCAGCTATCAGGGTGGGATGGAGCCCCAGCATTTT.

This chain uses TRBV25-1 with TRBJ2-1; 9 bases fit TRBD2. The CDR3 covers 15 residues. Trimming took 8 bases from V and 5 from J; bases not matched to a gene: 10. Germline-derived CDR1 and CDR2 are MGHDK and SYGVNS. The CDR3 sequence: CASVNSGSGHNEQFF. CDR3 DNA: TGTGCCAGCGTCAATAGCGGGAGTGGGCACAATGAGCAGTTCTTC.

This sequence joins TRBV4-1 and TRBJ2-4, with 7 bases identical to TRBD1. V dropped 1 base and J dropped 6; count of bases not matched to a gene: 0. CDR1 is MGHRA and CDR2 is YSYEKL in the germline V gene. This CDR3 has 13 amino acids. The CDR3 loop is CASSQGQGNIQYF. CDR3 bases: TGCGCCAGCAGCCAAGGACAGGGAAACATTCAGTACTTC.

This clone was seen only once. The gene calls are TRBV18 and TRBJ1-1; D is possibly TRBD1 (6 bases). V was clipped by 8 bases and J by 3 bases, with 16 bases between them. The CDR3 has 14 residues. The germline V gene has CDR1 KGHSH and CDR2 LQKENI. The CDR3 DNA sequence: TGTGCCAGCACTCGGTTACAGGGTGACACTGAAGCTTTCTTT. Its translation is CASTRLQGDTEAFF.

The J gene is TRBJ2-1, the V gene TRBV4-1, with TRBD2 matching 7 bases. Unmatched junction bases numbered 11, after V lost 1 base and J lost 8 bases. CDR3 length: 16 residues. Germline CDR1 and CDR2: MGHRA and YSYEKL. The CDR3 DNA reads TGCGCCAGCAGCCAAGGGCCTAGGGAGGGCCGCGATGAGCAGTTCTTC. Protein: CASSQGPREGRDEQFF.

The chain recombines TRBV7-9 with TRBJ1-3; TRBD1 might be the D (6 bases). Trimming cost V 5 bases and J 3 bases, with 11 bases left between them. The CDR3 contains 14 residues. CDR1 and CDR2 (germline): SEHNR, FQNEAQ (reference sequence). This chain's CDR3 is CASSGPDSGNTIYF. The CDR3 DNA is TGTGCCAGCAGCGGTCCGGACAGTGGAAACACCATATATTTT.

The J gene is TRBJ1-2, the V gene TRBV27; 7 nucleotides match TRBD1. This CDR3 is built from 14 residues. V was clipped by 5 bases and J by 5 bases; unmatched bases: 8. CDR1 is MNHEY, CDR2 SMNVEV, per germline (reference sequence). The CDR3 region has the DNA TGTGCCAGCAGTGTCGCGCACAGGGGATATGGCTACACCTTC. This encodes CASSVAHRGYGYTF.

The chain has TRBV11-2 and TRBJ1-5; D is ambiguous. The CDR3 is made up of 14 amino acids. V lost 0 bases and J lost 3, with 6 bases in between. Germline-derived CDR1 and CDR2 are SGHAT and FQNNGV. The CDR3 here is CASSLDNNNQPQHF. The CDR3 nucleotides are TGTGCCAGCAGCTTAGACAACAACAATCAGCCCCAGCATTTT. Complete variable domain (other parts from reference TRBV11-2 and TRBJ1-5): EAGVAQSPRYKIIEKRQSVAFWCNPISGHATLYWYQQILGQGPKLLIQFQNNGVVDDSQLPKDRFSAERLKGVDSTLKIQPAKLEDSAVYLCASSLDNNNQPQHFGDGTRLSIL.

CDR3 DNA: TGTGCCAGTAGTACAGGACAGTCGCACTCTGGAAACACCATATATTTT. It yields the protein CASSTGQSHSGNTIYF. The V gene is TRBV19, the J gene TRBJ1-3; D possibly corresponds to TRBD1 (6 bases). Per the germline V gene, CDR1 is LNHDA and CDR2 is SQIVND (reference sequence). V was clipped by 4 bases and J by 0 bases, with 13 bases between them. This CDR3 has 16 residues.

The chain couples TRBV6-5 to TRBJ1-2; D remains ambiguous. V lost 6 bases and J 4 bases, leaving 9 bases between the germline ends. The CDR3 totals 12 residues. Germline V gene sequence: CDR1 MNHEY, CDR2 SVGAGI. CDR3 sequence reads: CASRAGPYGYTF. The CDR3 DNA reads TGTGCCAGCAGAGCAGGTCCCTATGGCTACACCTTC.

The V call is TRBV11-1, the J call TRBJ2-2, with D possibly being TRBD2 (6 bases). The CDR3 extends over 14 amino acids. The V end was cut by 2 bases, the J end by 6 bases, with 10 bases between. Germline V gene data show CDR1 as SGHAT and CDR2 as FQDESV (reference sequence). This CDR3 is CASSLIRDSGELFF. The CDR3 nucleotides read TGTGCCAGCAGCTTAATAAGGGACTCCGGGGAGCTGTTTTTT.